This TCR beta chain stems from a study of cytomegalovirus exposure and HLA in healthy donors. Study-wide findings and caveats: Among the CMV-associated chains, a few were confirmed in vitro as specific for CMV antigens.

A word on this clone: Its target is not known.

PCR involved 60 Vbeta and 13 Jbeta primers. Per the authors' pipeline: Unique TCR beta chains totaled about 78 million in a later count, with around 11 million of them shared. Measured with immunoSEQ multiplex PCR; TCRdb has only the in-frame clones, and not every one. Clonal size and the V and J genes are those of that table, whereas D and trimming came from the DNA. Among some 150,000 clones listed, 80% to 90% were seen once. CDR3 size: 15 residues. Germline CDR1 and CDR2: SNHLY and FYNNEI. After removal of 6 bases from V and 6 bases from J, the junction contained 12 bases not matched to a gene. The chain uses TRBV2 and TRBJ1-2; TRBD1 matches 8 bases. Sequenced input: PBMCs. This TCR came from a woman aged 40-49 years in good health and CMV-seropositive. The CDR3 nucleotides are TGTGCCAGCAGCCCAGGGGGCGTAGGATTTGATGGCTACACCTTC. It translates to CASSPGGVGFDGYTF.